The 5 T cell receptor beta chains in this list originate from one sample, sequenced in a study of post-analysis software for immune sequencing data. Study-level results: Several TRBV segments (TRBV5-6, TRBV5-1 and TRBV20-1 among them) occurred more frequently in patients than in controls.

Researchers reported that TCR beta cDNA libraries carried unique molecular identifiers. TCRdb fed the PCR reads into MiXCR, producing one record per CDR3 protein. The sample consists of hundreds of thousands of distinct CDR3 sequences, about 40% of them appearing once. Their antigen targets remain unknown. Source material: blood. The receptors were sampled from a girl aged 2-15 years with multiple sclerosis.

V usage is TRBV7-8 and J usage is TRBJ1-1; D gene uncertain. This CDR3 has 12 amino acids. The germline CDR1 and CDR2 sequences are SGHVS and FQNEAQ. Trimming left V 5 bases short and J 5 bases short, with 9 bases between. The CDR3 reads CASSRRTTEAFF. The CDR3 DNA reads as TGTGCCAGCAGCCGACGGACGACTGAAGCTTTCTTT.

The J gene is TRBJ2-7, the V gene TRBV30, with D perhaps given as TRBD1 or TRBD2 (5 bases each). Germline V CDR1 and CDR2: GTSNPN, SVGIG (reference sequence). Between the trimmed V and J ends, which lost 0 bases and 2 bases, there was a span of 11 bases. The CDR3 totals 14 residues. The CDR3 loop is CAWSVEGSPYEQYF. CDR3 in DNA: TGTGCCTGGAGTGTAGAGGGGTCCCCCTACGAGCAGTACTTC.

The rearrangement links TRBV11-2 to TRBJ2-7; 9 bases fit TRBD2. The CDR3 length is 16 residues. Germline loops: CDR1 SGHAT, CDR2 FQNNGV. With 1 base clipped from V and 0 bases from J, the junction kept 4 bases outside the gene matches. The CDR3 nucleotides are TGTGCCAGCAGCTTAGGCTTTAGCGGGAGCTCCTACGAGCAGTACTTC. Protein product: CASSLGFSGSSYEQYF.

This clonotype was detected a few times. V usage is TRBV28 and J usage is TRBJ1-2; 7 bases match TRBD1. V lost 7 bases to trimming and J lost 4 bases; unmatched junction nucleotides: 15. The germline V gene has CDR1 MDHEN and CDR2 SYDVKM. The CDR3 extends over 16 amino acids. In DNA, the CDR3 is TGTGCCAGCAAGCTGACCTTGGGACAGCAAGGCTATGGCTACACCTTC. This encodes CASKLTLGQQGYGYTF.

V and J are TRBV7-2 and TRBJ1-1, with D perhaps matching TRBD1 (6 bases). CDR1 and CDR2 (germline): SGHTA, FQGNSA. The V end was cut by 5 bases, the J end by 7 bases, with 17 bases between. This CDR3 is built from 14 residues. CDR3 bases: TGTGCCAGCAGCCTAAAGCGGGGGGCGGTTGAAGCTTTCTTT. The encoded protein is CASSLKRGAVEAFF. The variable domain in full, with the rest retrieved from reference TRBV7-2 and TRBJ1-1, is GAGVSQSPSNKVTEKGKDVELRCDPISGHTALYWYRQSLGQGLEFLIYFQGNSAPDKSGLPSDRFSAERTGGSVSTLTIQRTQQEDSAVYLCASSLKRGAVEAFFGQGTRLTVV.